This section outlines one T cell receptor (beta chain) sequence together with its context. CDR3 length equals 14 residues. Trimming removed 7 bases from V and 6 bases from J, with 16 bases in between. Germline V gene lookup returns CDR1 MDHEN and CDR2 SYDVKM. The sample belongs to a study of cytomegalovirus exposure and HLA in healthy donors. 60 Vbeta and 13 Jbeta primers were used in PCR. Clones were sequenced by immunoSEQ multiplex PCR, and TCRdb holds only the in-frame ones, with some missing. The top ten hold nearly 2.5% of the sample, which has about 86,000 clones, around 80% seen once. The TCR originated in a male donor in good health and CMV-seropositive. Sequencing was done on a sample of PBMCs. This chain links TRBV28 with TRBJ2-1; D is perhaps TRBD2 (6 bases). CDR3 bases: TGTGCCAGCAAAATGGGGAGGAGCCTCAATGAGCAGTTCTTC. It encodes CASKMGRSLNEQFF.